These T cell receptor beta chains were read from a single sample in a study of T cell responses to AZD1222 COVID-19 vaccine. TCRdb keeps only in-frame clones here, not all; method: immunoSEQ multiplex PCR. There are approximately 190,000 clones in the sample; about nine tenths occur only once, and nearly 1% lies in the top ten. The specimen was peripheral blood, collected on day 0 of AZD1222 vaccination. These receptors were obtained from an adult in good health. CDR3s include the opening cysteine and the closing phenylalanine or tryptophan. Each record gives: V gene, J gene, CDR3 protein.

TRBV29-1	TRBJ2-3	CSVLSGWDTQYF
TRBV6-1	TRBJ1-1	CASSEMGYAYIMNTEAFF
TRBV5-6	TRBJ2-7	CASSLAGLAGEQYF
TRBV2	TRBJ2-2	CARGGQPNTGELFF
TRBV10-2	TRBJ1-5	CASTERGNQPQHF
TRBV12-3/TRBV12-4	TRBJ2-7	CASSFSGVQQYF
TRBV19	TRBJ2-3	CASSILASRTDTQYF
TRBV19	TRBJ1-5	CASRTLASQPQHF
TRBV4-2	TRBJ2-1	CASSQASGGASGNEQFF
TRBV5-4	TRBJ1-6	CASSPGAGVGSPLHF
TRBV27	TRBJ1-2	CASSPPGSIYGYTF
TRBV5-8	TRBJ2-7	CASSSGLAGYEQYF
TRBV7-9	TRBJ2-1	CASSHTGLAGGREQFF
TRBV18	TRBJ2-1	CASSLQFGSGTYNEQFF
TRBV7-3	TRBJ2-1	CASSPMGGNNEQFF
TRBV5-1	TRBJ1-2	CASRPGGGSKGYTF
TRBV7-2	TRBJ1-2	CASSSRRGYGYTF
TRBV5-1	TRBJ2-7	CASSWGQEAYEQYF
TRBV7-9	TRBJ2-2	CASSLAIGNTGELFF
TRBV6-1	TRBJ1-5	CASSEWSYSNQPQHF
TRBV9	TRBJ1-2	CASSGTRDRGSLANYGYTF
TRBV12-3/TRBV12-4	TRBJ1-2	CASSLAEADGYTF
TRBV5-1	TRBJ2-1	CASSLQSSYNEQFF
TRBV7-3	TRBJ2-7	CASSSTGTGQHEQYF
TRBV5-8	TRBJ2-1	CARPAGAGNEQFF
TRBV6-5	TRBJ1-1	CASRGHMNTEAFF
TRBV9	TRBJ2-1	CASSQVPPYNEQFF
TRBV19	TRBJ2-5	CASSIDRDIWETQYF
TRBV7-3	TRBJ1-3	CASSLPGQNSGNTIYF
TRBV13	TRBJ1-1	CASSLGLHPNTEAFF
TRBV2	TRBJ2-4	CASSGGQGAENIQYF
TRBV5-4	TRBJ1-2	CASSLDREDGYTF
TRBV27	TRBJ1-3	CASKKVDSGNTIYF
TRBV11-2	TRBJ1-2	CASSFSRDGSNYGYTF
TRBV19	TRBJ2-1	CASSIGTSNNEQFF
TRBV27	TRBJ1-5	CASSFGGTPSNQPQHF